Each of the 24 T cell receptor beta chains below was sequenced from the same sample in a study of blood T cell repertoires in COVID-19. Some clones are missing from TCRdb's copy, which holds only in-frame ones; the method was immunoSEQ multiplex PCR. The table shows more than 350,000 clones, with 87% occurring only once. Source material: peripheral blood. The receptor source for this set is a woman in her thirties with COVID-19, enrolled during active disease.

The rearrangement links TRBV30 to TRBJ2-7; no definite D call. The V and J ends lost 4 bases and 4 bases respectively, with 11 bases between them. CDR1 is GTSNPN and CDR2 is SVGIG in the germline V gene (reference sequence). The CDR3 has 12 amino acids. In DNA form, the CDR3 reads TGTGCCTGGAAGCTTGGAGTGTACGAGCAGTACTTC. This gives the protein CAWKLGVYEQYF.

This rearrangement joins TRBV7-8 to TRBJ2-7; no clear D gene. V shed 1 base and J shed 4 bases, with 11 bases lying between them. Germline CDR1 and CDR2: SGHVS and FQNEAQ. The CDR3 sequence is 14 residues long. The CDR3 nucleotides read TGTGCCAGCAGCTTAGTATTCGCAGATTACGAGCAGTACTTC. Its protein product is CASSLVFADYEQYF.

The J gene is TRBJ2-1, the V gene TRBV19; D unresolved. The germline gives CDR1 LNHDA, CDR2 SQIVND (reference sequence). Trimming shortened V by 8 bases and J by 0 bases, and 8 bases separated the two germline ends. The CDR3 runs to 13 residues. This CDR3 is CASGESSYNEQFF. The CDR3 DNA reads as TGTGCCAGTGGTGAGAGCTCCTACAATGAGCAGTTCTTC.

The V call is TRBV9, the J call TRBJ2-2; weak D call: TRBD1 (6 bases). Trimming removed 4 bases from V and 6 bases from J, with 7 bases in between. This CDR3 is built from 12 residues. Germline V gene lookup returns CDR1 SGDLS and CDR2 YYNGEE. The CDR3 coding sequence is TGTGCCAGCAGCTGGGGGCCCGGGGAGCTGTTTTTT. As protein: CASSWGPGELFF.

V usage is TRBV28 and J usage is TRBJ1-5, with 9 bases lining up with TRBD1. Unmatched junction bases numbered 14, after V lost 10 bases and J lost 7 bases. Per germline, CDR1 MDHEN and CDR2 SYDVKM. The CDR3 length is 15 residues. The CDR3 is CATLKPQGAGQPQHF. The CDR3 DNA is TGTGCCACCCTTAAACCACAGGGGGCAGGGCAGCCCCAGCATTTT.

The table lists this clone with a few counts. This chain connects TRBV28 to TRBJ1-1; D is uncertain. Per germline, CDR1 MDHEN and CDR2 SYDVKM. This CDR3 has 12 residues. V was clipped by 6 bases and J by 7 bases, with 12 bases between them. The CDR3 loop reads CASRLRSGEAFF. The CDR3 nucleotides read TGTGCCAGCAGATTAAGATCCGGTGAAGCTTTCTTT.

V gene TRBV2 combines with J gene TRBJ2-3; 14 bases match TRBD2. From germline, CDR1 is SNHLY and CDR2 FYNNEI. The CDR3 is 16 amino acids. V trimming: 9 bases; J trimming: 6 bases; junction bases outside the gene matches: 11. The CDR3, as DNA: TGTGCCAGAACCTCAAGACTAGCGGGAGGGCGTGATACGCAGTATTTT. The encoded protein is CARTSRLAGGRDTQYF.

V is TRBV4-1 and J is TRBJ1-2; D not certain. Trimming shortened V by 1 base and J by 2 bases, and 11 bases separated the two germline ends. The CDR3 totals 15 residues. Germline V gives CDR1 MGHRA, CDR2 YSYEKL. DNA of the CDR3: TGCGCCAGCAGCCAAGGGGAGGCCTGGAACTATGGCTACACCTTC. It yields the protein CASSQGEAWNYGYTF.

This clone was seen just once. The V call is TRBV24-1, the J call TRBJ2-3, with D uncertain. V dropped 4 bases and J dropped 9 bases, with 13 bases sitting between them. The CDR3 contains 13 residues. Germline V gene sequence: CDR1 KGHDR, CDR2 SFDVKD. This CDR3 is CATSDPSLGTQYF. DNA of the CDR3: TGTGCCACCAGTGACCCTTCATTGGGCACGCAGTATTTT.

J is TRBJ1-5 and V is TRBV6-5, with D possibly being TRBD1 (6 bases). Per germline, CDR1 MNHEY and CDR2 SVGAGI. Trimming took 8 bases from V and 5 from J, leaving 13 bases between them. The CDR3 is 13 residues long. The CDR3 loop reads CASATEGDQPQHF. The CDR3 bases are TGTGCCAGCGCGACCGAGGGGGATCAGCCCCAGCATTTT.

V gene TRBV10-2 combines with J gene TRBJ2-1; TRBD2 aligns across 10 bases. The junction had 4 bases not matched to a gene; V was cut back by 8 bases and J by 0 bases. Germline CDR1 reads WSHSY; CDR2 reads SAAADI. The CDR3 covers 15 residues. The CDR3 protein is CASRTSGRSYNEQFF. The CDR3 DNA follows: TGCGCCAGCCGGACTAGCGGCCGCTCCTACAATGAGCAGTTCTTC.

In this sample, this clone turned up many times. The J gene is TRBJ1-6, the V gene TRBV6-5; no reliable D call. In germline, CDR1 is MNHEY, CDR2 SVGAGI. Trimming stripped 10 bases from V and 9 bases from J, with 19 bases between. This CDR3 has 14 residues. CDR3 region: CATSPPLGGSPLHF. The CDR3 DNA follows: TGTGCCACCTCACCTCCACTGGGAGGTTCACCCCTCCACTTT.

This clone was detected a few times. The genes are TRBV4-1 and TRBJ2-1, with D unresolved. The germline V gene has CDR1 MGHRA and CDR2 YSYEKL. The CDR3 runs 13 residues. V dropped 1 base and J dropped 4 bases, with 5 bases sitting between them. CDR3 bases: TGCGCCAGCAGCCAAGGTTCGTACAATGAGCAGTTCTTC. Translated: CASSQGSYNEQFF.

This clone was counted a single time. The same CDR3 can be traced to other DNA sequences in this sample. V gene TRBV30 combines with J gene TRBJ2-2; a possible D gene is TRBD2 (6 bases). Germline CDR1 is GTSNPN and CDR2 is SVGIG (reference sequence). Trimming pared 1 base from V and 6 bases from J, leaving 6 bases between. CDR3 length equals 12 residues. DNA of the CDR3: TGTGCCTGGAGTGGGGGGGCCGGGGAGCTGTTTTTT. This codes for CAWSGGAGELFF.

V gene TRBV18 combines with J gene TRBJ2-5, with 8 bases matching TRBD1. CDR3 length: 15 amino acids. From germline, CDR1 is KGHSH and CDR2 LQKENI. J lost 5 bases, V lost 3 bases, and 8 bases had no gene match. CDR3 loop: CASSPQGATGETQYF. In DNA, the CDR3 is TGTGCCAGCTCACCCCAGGGGGCGACGGGGGAGACCCAGTACTTC. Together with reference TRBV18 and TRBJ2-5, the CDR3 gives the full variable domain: NAGVMQNPRHLVRRRGQEARLRCSPMKGHSHVYWYRQLPEEGLKFMVYLQKENIIDESGMPKERFSAEFPKEGPSILRIQQVVRGDSAAYFCASSPQGATGETQYFGPGTRLLVL.

CDR3 loop: CASSSGGEAYEQYF. Written as DNA, the CDR3 is TGTGCCAGCAGTTCAGGGGGAGAGGCCTACGAGCAGTACTTC. This sequence joins TRBV28 and TRBJ2-7, with 7 bases identical to TRBD1. Germline loops: CDR1 MDHEN, CDR2 SYDVKM. Trimming at V came to 4 bases and at J to 2 bases, leaving 5 bases not matched to a gene. CDR3 length equals 14 residues.

CDR3 region: CASSPNPTREEKLFF. The CDR3 DNA follows: TGTGCCAGCAGCCCCAACCCCACGAGGGAGGAAAAACTGTTTTTT. This rearrangement joins TRBV9 to TRBJ1-4; no clear D. Per the germline V gene, CDR1 is SGDLS and CDR2 is YYNGEE. Trimming cost V 4 bases and J 8 bases, with 18 bases left between them. The CDR3 contains 15 residues.

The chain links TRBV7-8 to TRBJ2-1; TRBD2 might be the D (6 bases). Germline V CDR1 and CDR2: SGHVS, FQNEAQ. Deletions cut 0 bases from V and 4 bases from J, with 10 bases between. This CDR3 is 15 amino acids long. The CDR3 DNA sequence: TGTGCCAGCAGCTTAGCGTGGGGGGATTACAATGAGCAGTTCTTC. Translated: CASSLAWGDYNEQFF.

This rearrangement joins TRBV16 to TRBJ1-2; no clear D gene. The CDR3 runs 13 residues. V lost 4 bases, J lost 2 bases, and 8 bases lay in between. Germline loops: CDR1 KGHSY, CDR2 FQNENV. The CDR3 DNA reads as TGTGCCAGCAGCCCCCGGGGAAACTATGGCTACACCTTC. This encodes CASSPRGNYGYTF.

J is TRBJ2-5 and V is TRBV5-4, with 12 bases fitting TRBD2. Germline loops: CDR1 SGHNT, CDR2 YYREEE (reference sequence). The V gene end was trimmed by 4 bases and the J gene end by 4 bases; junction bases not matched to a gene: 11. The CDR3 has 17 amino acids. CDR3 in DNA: TGTGCCAGCAGCGCCTGGCCTAGCGGGAGGGCCGGAGAGACCCAGTACTTC. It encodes CASSAWPSGRAGETQYF.

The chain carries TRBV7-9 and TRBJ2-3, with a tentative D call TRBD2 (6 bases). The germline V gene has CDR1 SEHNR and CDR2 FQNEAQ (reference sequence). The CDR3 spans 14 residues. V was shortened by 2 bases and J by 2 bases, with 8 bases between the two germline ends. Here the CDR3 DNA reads TGTGCCAGCAGCTTACGGGAGTTCACAGATACGCAGTATTTT. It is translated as CASSLREFTDTQYF.

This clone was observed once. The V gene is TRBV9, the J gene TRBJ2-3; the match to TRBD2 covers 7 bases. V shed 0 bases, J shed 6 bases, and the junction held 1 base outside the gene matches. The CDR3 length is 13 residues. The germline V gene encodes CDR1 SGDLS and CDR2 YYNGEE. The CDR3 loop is CASSVGEGDTQYF. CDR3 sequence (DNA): TGTGCCAGCAGCGTAGGGGAGGGGGATACGCAGTATTTT.

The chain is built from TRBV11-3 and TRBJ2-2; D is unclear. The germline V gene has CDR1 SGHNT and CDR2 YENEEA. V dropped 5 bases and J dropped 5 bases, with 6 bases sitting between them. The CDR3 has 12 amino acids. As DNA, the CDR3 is TGTGCCAGCAGCCCGTCGACCGGGGAGCTGTTTTTT. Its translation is CASSPSTGELFF.

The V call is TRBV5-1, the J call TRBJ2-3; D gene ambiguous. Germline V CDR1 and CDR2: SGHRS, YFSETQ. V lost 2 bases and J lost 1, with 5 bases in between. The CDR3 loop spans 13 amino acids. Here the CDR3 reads CASSFSGTDTQYF. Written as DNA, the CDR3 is TGCGCCAGCAGCTTTTCAGGCACAGATACGCAGTATTTT.